This T cell receptor (beta chain) was obtained from a study of blood T cell repertoires in COVID-19. Study overall: Samples representing acute and convalescent COVID-19 were sourced from the United States, Italy and Spain.

Recruitment covered about two dozen US areas and drew participants whose ages spanned roughly 18 to 89 years. The sample holds one count of this clone. Using immunoSEQ multiplex PCR, the repertoire was profiled, and TCRdb retains in-frame clones only, with some absent. The sample includes under 350,000 clones, 85% to 90% seen only once; the top ten take approximately 4.1%. Trimming left V 6 bases short and J 5 bases short, with 19 bases between. The germline CDR1 and CDR2 sequences are MDHEN and SYDVKM. This CDR3 contains 15 residues. The material sequenced was PBMCs or T cells enriched from blood (not recorded which). This clonotype was obtained from a man in his thirties or forties who had recovered from COVID-19. The rearrangement uses TRBV28 and TRBJ1-1; TRBD1 is a possible D gene (6 bases). CDR3 amino acids: CASSRNRERGTEAFF. Here the CDR3 DNA reads TGTGCCAGCAGCCGAAATCGGGAAAGGGGGACTGAAGCTTTCTTT.